This passage covers 9 T cell receptor beta chains from one sample sequenced in a study of early T cells in non-severe SARS-CoV-2 infection. TCRdb independently ran MiXCR on the 5' RACE reads; one entry per CDR3 protein. The table lists roughly 100,000 distinct CDR3 sequences, over 10% of them singletons. Input material: whole blood. The receptors derive from an adult who was a healthcare worker with PCR-confirmed SARS-CoV-2 infection or an uninfected control (not recorded which).

This clonotype was counted many times. This chain links TRBV5-1 with TRBJ2-5, with TRBD2 identical over 10 bases. This CDR3 contains 15 residues. With 0 bases clipped from V and 5 bases from J, the junction kept 4 bases outside the gene matches. Germline V lookup: CDR1 SGHRS, CDR2 YFSETQ. CDR3 sequence reads: CASSLEAGGRETQYF. The CDR3 bases are TGCGCCAGCAGCTTGGAAGCGGGGGGGCGCGAGACCCAGTACTTC.

This clonotype was found a few times. The rearrangement links TRBV5-4 to TRBJ2-7; weak D call: TRBD1 (6 bases). Trimming removed 0 bases from V and 13 bases from J, with 20 bases in between. The CDR3 consists of 14 residues. Germline-derived CDR1 and CDR2 are SGHNT and YYREEE (reference sequence). CDR3 in DNA: TGTGCCAGCAGCTTGGAGTCGGGGACAACCCCGGCCTACTTC. Translation gives CASSLESGTTPAYF.

For the CDR3, the DNA is TGTGCCAGCAGCCGGTCAGATAATTCACCCCTCCACTTT. Translating gives CASSRSDNSPLHF. The rearrangement links TRBV3-1 to TRBJ1-6; D uncertain. The CDR3 spans 13 residues. V dropped 4 bases and J dropped 5 bases, with 6 bases sitting between them. The germline V gene encodes CDR1 LGHDT and CDR2 YNNKEL (reference sequence).

This sequence joins TRBV10-2 and TRBJ2-5, with 10 bases fitting TRBD2. Germline values: CDR1 WSHSY, CDR2 SAAADI. The CDR3 runs 17 residues. After removal of 0 bases from V and 2 bases from J, the junction contained 6 bases not matched to a gene. The chain's CDR3 is CASSESKASGGQETQYF. CDR3 bases: TGCGCCAGCAGTGAGTCGAAGGCTAGCGGGGGTCAAGAGACCCAGTACTTC.

This clonotype turned up a few times. The chain recombines TRBV29-1 with TRBJ2-3; 9 positions match TRBD1. V shed 7 bases and J 5 bases; nucleotides not matched to a gene: 7. The germline V gene encodes CDR1 SQVTM and CDR2 ANQGSEA. The CDR3 runs 13 residues. CDR3 amino acids: CSGRPGQGDTQYF. CDR3 in DNA: TGCAGCGGTAGGCCGGGACAGGGAGATACGCAGTATTTT.

This clonotype was counted a few times. V is TRBV29-1 and J is TRBJ2-3; D might be TRBD2 (5 bases). The CDR3 is 14 residues long. Germline V gene data show CDR1 as SQVTM and CDR2 as ANQGSEA. Trimming cost V 1 base and J 6 bases, with 14 bases left between them. The CDR3 is CSVEGAQRRDTQYF. In DNA, the CDR3 is TGCAGCGTTGAAGGGGCGCAACGGAGGGATACGCAGTATTTT.

The rearrangement uses TRBV2 and TRBJ2-3; 12 positions match TRBD2. The CDR3 runs 17 residues. Germline V gene lookup returns CDR1 SNHLY and CDR2 FYNNEI. The trim removed 2 bases at V and 5 bases at J, leaving 8 bases unmatched. CDR3 sequence: CASSEPETSGGRDTQYF. CDR3 coding DNA: TGTGCCAGCAGTGAACCCGAGACTAGCGGGGGAAGAGATACGCAGTATTTT. Variable domain in full (rest from reference TRBV2 and TRBJ2-3): EPEVTQTPSHQVTQMGQEVILRCVPISNHLYFYWYRQILGQKVEFLVSFYNNEISEKSEIFDDQFSVERPDGSNFTLKIRSTKLEDSAMYFCASSEPETSGGRDTQYFGPGTRLTVL.

This clonotype was seen repeatedly, ten times or more. This chain links TRBV19 with TRBJ2-1, with 8 bases identical to TRBD1. The CDR3 has 15 residues. Germline assignment: CDR1 LNHDA and CDR2 SQIVND (reference sequence). V was clipped by 4 bases and J by 2 bases; unmatched bases: 4. This CDR3 reads CASSTTGGPYNEQFF. The CDR3 DNA follows: TGTGCCAGTAGTACTACAGGGGGACCCTACAATGAGCAGTTCTTC.

This clonotype was recorded at least ten times. The chain carries TRBV28 and TRBJ2-7, with TRBD2 matching 8 bases. The CDR3 consists of 18 residues. With 2 bases clipped from V and 2 bases from J, the junction kept 14 bases outside the gene matches. Germline values: CDR1 MDHEN, CDR2 SYDVKM. CDR3 DNA: TGTGCCAGCAGTTTAAAAAGAGGATTAGCGGGGACAACCTACGAGCAGTACTTC. Amino acid sequence: CASSLKRGLAGTTYEQYF. Drawing the rest from reference TRBV28 and TRBJ2-7, the complete variable domain is DVKVTQSSRYLVKRTGEKVFLECVQDMDHENMFWYRQDPGLGLRLIYFSYDVKMKEKGDIPEGYSVSREKKERFSLILESASTNQTSMYLCASSLKRGLAGTTYEQYFGPGTRLTVT.